Reported below is one T cell receptor beta chain. Sequencing was performed with immunoSEQ multiplex PCR; in TCRdb, only in-frame clones are kept and a portion is missing. The sample carries 140,000 to 150,000 clones, roughly 86% recorded once. This CDR3 comprises 16 residues. V was cut by 0 bases and J by 2 bases, with 13 bases left in between. Germline V gives CDR1 MNHEY, CDR2 SVGAGI. The sample comes from a study of blood T cell repertoires in COVID-19. V gene TRBV6-5 combines with J gene TRBJ1-1; a possible D gene is TRBD1 (5 bases). The specimen was PBMCs or T cells enriched from blood (not recorded which). The sequence was collected from a woman aged 45-65 years with acute COVID-19. The CDR3 region is CASSYSYRPVNTEAFF. The CDR3, as DNA: TGTGCCAGCAGTTACTCGTACAGGCCGGTCAACACTGAAGCTTTCTTT.